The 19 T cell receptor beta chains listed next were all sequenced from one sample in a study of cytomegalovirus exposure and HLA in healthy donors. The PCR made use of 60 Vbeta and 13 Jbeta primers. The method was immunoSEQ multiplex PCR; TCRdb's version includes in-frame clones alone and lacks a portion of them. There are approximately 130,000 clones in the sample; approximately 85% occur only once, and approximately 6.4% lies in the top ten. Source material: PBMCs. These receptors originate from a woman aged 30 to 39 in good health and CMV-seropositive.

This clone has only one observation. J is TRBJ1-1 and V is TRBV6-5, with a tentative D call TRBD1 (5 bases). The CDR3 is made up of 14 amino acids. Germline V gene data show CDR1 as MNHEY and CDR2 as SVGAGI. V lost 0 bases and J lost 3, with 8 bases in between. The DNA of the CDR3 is TGTGCCAGCAGTTACTCTACAGGACACACTGAAGCTTTCTTT. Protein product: CASSYSTGHTEAFF.

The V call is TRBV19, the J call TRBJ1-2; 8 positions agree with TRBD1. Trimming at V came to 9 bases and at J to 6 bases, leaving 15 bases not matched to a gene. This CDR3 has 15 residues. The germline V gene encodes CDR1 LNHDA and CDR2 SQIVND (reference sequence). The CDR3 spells CASSTQGAARDGYTF. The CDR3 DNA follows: TGTGCCAGCTCGACTCAGGGGGCCGCTCGGGATGGCTACACCTTC.

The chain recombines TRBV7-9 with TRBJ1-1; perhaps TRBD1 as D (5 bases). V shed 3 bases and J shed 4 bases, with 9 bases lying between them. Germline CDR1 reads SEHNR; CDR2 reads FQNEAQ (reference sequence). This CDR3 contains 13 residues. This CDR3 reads CASSFAGPTEAFF. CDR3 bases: TGTGCCAGCAGCTTCGCGGGGCCCACTGAAGCTTTCTTT.

The CDR3 sequence: CASSLQGSSYNEQFF. Here the CDR3 DNA reads TGTGCCAGCAGCCTCCAGGGGAGCTCCTACAATGAGCAGTTCTTC. The rearrangement links TRBV5-5 to TRBJ2-1; weak D call: TRBD1 (6 bases). Germline V CDR1 and CDR2: SGHKS, YYEKEE (reference sequence). The V and J ends lost 4 bases and 0 bases respectively, with 11 bases between them. The CDR3 has 15 residues.

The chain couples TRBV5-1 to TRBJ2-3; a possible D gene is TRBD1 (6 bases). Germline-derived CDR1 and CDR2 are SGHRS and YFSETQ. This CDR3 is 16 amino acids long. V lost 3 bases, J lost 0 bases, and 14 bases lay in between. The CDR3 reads CASSYGTKASTDTQYF. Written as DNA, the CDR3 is TGCGCCAGCAGCTACGGGACAAAGGCTAGCACAGATACGCAGTATTTT.

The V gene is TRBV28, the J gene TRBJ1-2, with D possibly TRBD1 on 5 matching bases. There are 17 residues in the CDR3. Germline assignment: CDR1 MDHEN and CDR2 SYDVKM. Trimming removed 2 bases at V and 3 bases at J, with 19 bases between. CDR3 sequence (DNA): TGTGCCAGCAGTTTACTATCTAGGACAAGCCGTTACTATGGCTACACCTTC. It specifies CASSLLSRTSRYYGYTF.

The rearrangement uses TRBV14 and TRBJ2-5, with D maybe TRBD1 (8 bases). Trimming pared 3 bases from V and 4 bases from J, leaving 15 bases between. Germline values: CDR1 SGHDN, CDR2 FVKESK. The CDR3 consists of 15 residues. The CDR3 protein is CASSHRAGQAETQYF. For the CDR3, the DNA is TGTGCCAGCAGCCACAGAGCGGGACAGGCAGAGACCCAGTACTTC. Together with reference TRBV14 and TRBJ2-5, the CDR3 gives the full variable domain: EAGVTQFPSHSVIEKGQTVTLRCDPISGHDNLYWYRRVMGKEIKFLLHFVKESKQDESGMPNNRFLAERTGGTYSTLKVQPAELEDSGVYFCASSHRAGQAETQYFGPGTRLLVL.

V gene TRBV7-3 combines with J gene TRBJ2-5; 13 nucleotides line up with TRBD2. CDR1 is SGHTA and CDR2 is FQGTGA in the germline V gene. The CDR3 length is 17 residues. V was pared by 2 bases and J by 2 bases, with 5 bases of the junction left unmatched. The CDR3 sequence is CASSLGTSGTTQETQYF. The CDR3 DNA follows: TGTGCCAGCAGCTTAGGGACTAGCGGGACAACGCAAGAGACCCAGTACTTC.

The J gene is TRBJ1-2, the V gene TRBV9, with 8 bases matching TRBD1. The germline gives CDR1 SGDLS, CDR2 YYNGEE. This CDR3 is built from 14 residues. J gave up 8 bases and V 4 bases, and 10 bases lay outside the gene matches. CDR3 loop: CASSTGQGRRGYTF. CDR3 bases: TGTGCCAGCAGCACCGGACAGGGACGGAGAGGCTACACCTTC.

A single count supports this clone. CDR3 residues: CASSPPSGSPCEQYF. The CDR3, as DNA: TGTGCCAGCTCACCACCTAGCGGGTCTCCCTGCGAGCAGTACTTC. V usage is TRBV18 and J usage is TRBJ2-7; 7 bases are a match to TRBD2. Germline V gives CDR1 KGHSH, CDR2 LQKENI. The CDR3 totals 15 residues. The V and J ends lost 0 bases and 6 bases, in that order; junction bases with no gene match: 8. Looking up the rest from reference TRBV18 and TRBJ2-7 gives the full variable domain: NAGVMQNPRHLVRRRGQEARLRCSPMKGHSHVYWYRQLPEEGLKFMVYLQKENIIDESGMPKERFSAEFPKEGPSILRIQQVVRGDSAAYFCASSPPSGSPCEQYFGPGTRLTVT.

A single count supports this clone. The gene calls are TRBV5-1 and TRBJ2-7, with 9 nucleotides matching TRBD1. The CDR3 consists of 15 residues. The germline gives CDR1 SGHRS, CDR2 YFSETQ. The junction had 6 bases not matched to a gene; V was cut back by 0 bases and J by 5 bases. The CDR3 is CASSLGDREGNEQYF. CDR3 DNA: TGCGCCAGCAGCTTGGGGGACAGGGAGGGCAACGAGCAGTACTTC.

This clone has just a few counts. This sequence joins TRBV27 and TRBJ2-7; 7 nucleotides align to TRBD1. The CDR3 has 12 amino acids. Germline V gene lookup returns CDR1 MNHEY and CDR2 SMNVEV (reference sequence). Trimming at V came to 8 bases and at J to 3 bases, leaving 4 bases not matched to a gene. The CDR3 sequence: CASGRQGYEQYF. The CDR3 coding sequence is TGTGCCAGCGGTCGACAGGGCTACGAGCAGTACTTC.

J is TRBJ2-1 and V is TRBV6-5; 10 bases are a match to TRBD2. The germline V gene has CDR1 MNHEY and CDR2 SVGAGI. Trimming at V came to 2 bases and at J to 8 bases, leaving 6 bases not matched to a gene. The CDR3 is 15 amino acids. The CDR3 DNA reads TGTGCCAGCAGTTACGGAGCGGGAGGGCCTTATGAGCAGTTCTTC. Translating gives CASSYGAGGPYEQFF.

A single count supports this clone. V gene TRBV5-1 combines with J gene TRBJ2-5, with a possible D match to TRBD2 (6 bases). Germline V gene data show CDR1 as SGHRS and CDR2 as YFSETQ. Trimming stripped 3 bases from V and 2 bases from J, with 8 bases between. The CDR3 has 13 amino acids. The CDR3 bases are TGCGCCAGCAGCTACGGGGGTCAAGAGACCCAGTACTTC. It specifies CASSYGGQETQYF.

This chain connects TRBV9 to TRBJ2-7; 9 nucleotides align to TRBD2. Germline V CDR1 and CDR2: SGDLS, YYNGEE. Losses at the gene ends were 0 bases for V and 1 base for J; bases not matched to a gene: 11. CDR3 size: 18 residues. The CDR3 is CASSVGSGSLSLSYEQYF. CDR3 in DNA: TGTGCCAGCAGCGTAGGTAGCGGGAGTTTAAGTCTATCCTACGAGCAGTACTTC.

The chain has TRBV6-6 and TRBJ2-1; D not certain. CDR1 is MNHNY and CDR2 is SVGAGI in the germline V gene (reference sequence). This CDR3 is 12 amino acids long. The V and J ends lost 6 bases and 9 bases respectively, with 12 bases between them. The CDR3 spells CASSPLNGEQFF. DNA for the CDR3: TGTGCCAGCAGCCCCCTTAACGGTGAGCAGTTCTTC.

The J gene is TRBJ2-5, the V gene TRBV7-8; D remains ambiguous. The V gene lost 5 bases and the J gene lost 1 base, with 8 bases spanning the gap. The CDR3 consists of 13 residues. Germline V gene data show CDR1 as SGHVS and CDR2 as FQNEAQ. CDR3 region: CASSTGSQETQYF. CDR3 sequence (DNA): TGTGCCAGCAGCACCGGGTCCCAAGAGACCCAGTACTTC.

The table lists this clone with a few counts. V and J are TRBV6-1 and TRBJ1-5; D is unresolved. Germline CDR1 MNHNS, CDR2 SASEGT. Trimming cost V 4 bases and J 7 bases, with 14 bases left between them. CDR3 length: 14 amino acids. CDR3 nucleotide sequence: TGTGCCAGCAGTGCTGATCCGAGAGGGCAGCCCCAGCATTTT. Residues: CASSADPRGQPQHF.

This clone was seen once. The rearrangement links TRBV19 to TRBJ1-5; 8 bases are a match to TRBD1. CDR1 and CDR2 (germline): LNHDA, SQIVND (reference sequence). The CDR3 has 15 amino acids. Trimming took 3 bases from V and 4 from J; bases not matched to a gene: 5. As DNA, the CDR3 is TGTGCCAGTAGTATTCAGGGGGCGCTGAATCAGCCCCAGCATTTT. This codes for CASSIQGALNQPQHF.